These 9 T cell receptor beta chains originate from one sample sequenced in a study of blood T cell repertoires in COVID-19. Only in-frame clones appear in the TCRdb table, and some are missing; sequencing was by immunoSEQ multiplex PCR. The sample has 70,000 or so clones, about nine tenths seen once. The sequenced material came from peripheral blood. The receptors come from a woman in her forties or fifties with acute or convalescent COVID-19.

The chain recombines TRBV6-5 with TRBJ1-2; 11 bases are a match to TRBD1. CDR3 size: 13 residues. V dropped 7 bases and J dropped 6; count of bases not matched to a gene: 4. The V gene's germline CDR1 is MNHEY and CDR2 SVGAGI. The CDR3 region has the DNA TGTGCCAGCATACTGGACAGGGGGCATGGCTACACCTTC. Amino acids: CASILDRGHGYTF.

This clone was detected once. V is TRBV4-2 and J is TRBJ1-2; D ambiguous. The V end lost 1 base, the J end lost 8 bases, and 14 bases lay between the germline ends. Germline V gene data show CDR1 as LGHNA and CDR2 as YNFKEQ. This CDR3 is 14 amino acids long. CDR3 residues: CASSQVGEPGGYTF. For the CDR3, the DNA is TGTGCCAGCAGCCAAGTCGGTGAGCCGGGGGGCTACACCTTC.

The chain recombines TRBV11-3 with TRBJ2-2; D perhaps matches TRBD1 (5 bases). The CDR3 covers 16 residues. The ends were cut back, 5 bases at V and 6 bases at J, with 19 bases in the middle. The V gene's germline CDR1 is SGHNT and CDR2 YENEEA. The DNA for the CDR3 is TGTGCCAGCAGCCCAAGATATGCAGGGCAGGCCGGGGAGCTGTTTTTT. Translating gives CASSPRYAGQAGELFF.

The CDR3 bases are TGTGCCAGCAGCCAAGATCTCCGGGGGACTAGCGGGAATCGAGAGACCCAGTACTTC. Its translation is CASSQDLRGTSGNRETQYF. The rearrangement joins TRBV4-2 to TRBJ2-5, with 13 bases aligning to TRBD2. This CDR3 is built from 19 residues. CDR1 is LGHNA and CDR2 is YNFKEQ in the germline V gene. V shed 0 bases and J 4 bases; nucleotides not matched to a gene: 11.

V usage is TRBV2 and J usage is TRBJ2-3; no reliable D call. Germline V lookup: CDR1 SNHLY, CDR2 FYNNEI. This CDR3 contains 14 residues. The ends were cut back, 3 bases at V and 6 bases at J, with 13 bases in the middle. CDR3 in amino acids: CASSERYSGDTQYF. CDR3 coding DNA: TGTGCCAGCAGTGAGAGGTATTCCGGGGATACGCAGTATTTT.

The table lists this clone with a count of one. This chain joins TRBV29-1 and TRBJ2-1; possibly TRBD1 for D (6 bases). This CDR3 is built from 15 residues. Germline V lookup: CDR1 SQVTM, CDR2 ANQGSEA. The ends were cut back, 0 bases at V and 5 bases at J, with 14 bases in the middle. CDR3 DNA: TGCAGCGTTGAAGAAGACAGGAAACACAACAATGAGCAGTTCTTC. This codes for CSVEEDRKHNNEQFF.

This CDR3 is CASSRDRGSGNTIYF. The CDR3 DNA sequence: TGTGCCAGCAGCAGGGACAGGGGGTCTGGAAACACCATATATTTT. This chain joins TRBV7-6 and TRBJ1-3; TRBD1 matches 11 bases. The CDR3 consists of 15 residues. The germline V gene has CDR1 SGHVS and CDR2 FNYEAQ. J was trimmed by 1 base and V by 5 bases; bases with no gene match: 1.

CDR3 in amino acids: CASSWTGVEQYF. Written as DNA, the CDR3 is TGTGCCAGTAGTTGGACAGGCGTCGAGCAGTACTTC. The J gene is TRBJ2-7, the V gene TRBV19; 7 positions match TRBD1. Germline CDR1 LNHDA, CDR2 SQIVND (reference sequence). The V gene end was trimmed by 5 bases and the J gene end by 6 bases; junction bases not matched to a gene: 4. The CDR3 length is 12 residues.

This sequence joins TRBV5-6 and TRBJ2-3, with 8 positions matching TRBD2. The trim removed 2 bases at V and 0 bases at J, leaving 5 bases unmatched. The length of the CDR3 is 16 residues. In germline, CDR1 is SGHDT, CDR2 YYEEEE. The CDR3 region is CASSFLRGGSTDTQYF. The CDR3 region has the DNA TGTGCCAGCAGCTTCCTCCGGGGGGGTAGCACAGATACGCAGTATTTT.